Shown below are 17 T cell receptor beta chains from a single sample sequenced in a study of blood T cell repertoires in COVID-19. Assay: immunoSEQ multiplex PCR; the TCRdb copy retains only in-frame clones and omits some. The sample holds about 260,000 clones, around nine tenths seen once. Material: peripheral blood. The receptors were sampled from a woman between 70 and 85 years old with COVID-19, enrolled during active disease.

This clone is a singleton in its sample. The chain employs TRBV6-6 and TRBJ2-2, with D possibly TRBD1 on 5 matching bases. The CDR3 totals 14 residues. V was trimmed by 6 bases and J by 3 bases, leaving 11 bases between them. Germline CDR1 is MNHNY and CDR2 is SVGAGI (reference sequence). The CDR3 loop reads CASRRSQDTGELFF. The CDR3 bases are TGTGCCAGCAGGCGATCACAGGACACCGGGGAGCTGTTTTTT.

The V call is TRBV3-1 (or the pseudogene TRBV3-2), the J call TRBJ2-7; TRBD1 matches at 7 bases. Germline V gene data show CDR1 as LGHDT and CDR2 as YNNKEL (reference sequence). The CDR3 totals 14 residues. V lost 3 bases and J lost 9; bases outside the gene matches: 11. The CDR3 loop reads CASSQGQLSSGQYF. CDR3 bases: TGTGCCAGCAGCCAGGGACAGTTATCCAGTGGGCAGTACTTC.

The J gene is TRBJ2-7, the V gene TRBV6-1, with TRBD1 matching 9 bases. V was clipped by 3 bases and J by 4 bases; unmatched bases: 7. Germline CDR1 is MNHNS and CDR2 is SASEGT. There are 15 residues in the CDR3. CDR3 protein: CASSEDDRGDYEQYF. CDR3 DNA: TGTGCCAGCAGTGAGGACGACAGGGGGGATTACGAGCAGTACTTC.

V and J are TRBV30 and TRBJ2-5, with D maybe TRBD2 (5 bases). This CDR3 is 12 amino acids long. Trimming stripped 3 bases from V and 5 bases from J, with 10 bases between. Germline CDR1 reads GTSNPN; CDR2 reads SVGIG (reference sequence). The CDR3 bases are TGTGCCTGGAGGGGAGACGGGGAGACCCAGTACTTC. It codes for CAWRGDGETQYF. The entire variable domain, with the rest obtained from reference TRBV30 and TRBJ2-5, is as follows: SQTIHQWPATLVQPVGSPLSLECTVEGTSNPNLYWYRQAAGRGLQLLFYSVGIGQISSEVPQNLSASRPQDRQFILSSKKLLLSDSGFYLCAWRGDGETQYFGPGTRLLVL.

The chain combines TRBV21-1 with TRBJ2-7; the table calls TRBD2, which could not be checked here. TRBV21-1 is deemed a pseudogene. The CDR3 is made up of 14 amino acids. CDR3 region: CASSGTGTSDEQYF. The CDR3 DNA is TGTGCCAGCAGCGGTACCGGGACTAGCGATGAGCAGTACTTC.

The chain employs TRBV28 and TRBJ1-2, with D possibly being TRBD1 (5 bases). The CDR3 is made up of 14 amino acids. V lost 3 bases to trimming and J lost 8 bases, with 16 bases between them. The germline V gene encodes CDR1 MDHEN and CDR2 SYDVKM. CDR3 amino acids: CASSFGGMVDGYTF. The CDR3 coding sequence is TGTGCCAGCAGTTTTGGGGGGATGGTCGACGGCTACACCTTC.

The table lists this clone with a count of one. The rearrangement links TRBV5-1 to TRBJ2-7; TRBD2 matches 11 bases. Losses at the gene ends were 3 bases for V and 6 bases for J; bases not matched to a gene: 8. Per the germline V gene, CDR1 is SGHRS and CDR2 is YFSETQ. The CDR3 extends over 15 amino acids. The CDR3 DNA is TGCGCCAGCAGCTCTGTAGCGGGAGGGCCGGGCGAGCAGTACTTC. Its translation: CASSSVAGGPGEQYF.

The rearrangement joins TRBV11-1 to TRBJ2-3; 12 bases are a match to TRBD2. V shed 5 bases and J 3 bases; nucleotides not matched to a gene: 6. This CDR3 region has 16 residues. Germline V gene sequence: CDR1 SGHAT, CDR2 FQDESV (reference sequence). CDR3 nucleotides: TGTGCCAGCAGCCCAACTAGCGGGAGGCTTACAGATACGCAGTATTTT. Its translation: CASSPTSGRLTDTQYF. The full variable domain, rest sourced from reference TRBV11-1 and TRBJ2-3, is EAEVAQSPRYKITEKSQAVAFWCDPISGHATLYWYRQILGQGPELLVQFQDESVVDDSQLPKDRFSAERLKGVDSTLKIQPAELGDSAMYLCASSPTSGRLTDTQYFGPGTRLTVL.

This chain connects TRBV28 to TRBJ1-3; 10 bases are shared with TRBD1. V lost 10 bases to trimming and J lost 1 base; unmatched junction nucleotides: 13. This CDR3 is 17 amino acids long. The germline V gene has CDR1 MDHEN and CDR2 SYDVKM. The CDR3 loop reads CATSTGTGAISGNTIYF. Here the CDR3 DNA reads TGTGCCACCTCAACCGGGACAGGGGCAATATCTGGAAACACCATATATTTT.

J is TRBJ2-7 and V is TRBV11-3, with a possible D match to TRBD2 (5 bases). Trimming removed 2 bases at V and 2 bases at J, with 10 bases between. The CDR3 length is 14 residues. Germline V lookup: CDR1 SGHNT, CDR2 YENEEA. The CDR3 nucleotides are TGTGCCAGCAGCTTAAGACTGAGGGCCTACGAGCAGTACTTC. Protein: CASSLRLRAYEQYF.

The table lists this clone with a count of one. The V call is TRBV7-2, the J call TRBJ2-2; 14 positions agree with TRBD2. The CDR3 consists of 17 residues. The V and J ends lost 5 bases and 5 bases, in that order; junction bases with no gene match: 7. The germline V gene has CDR1 SGHTA and CDR2 FQGNSA. CDR3 region: CASSMGLAGVGTGELFF. The CDR3 region has the DNA TGTGCCAGCAGCATGGGACTAGCGGGAGTTGGTACCGGGGAGCTGTTTTTT.

This chain connects TRBV6-5 to TRBJ2-7, with 9 bases matching TRBD1. CDR1 MNHEY and CDR2 SVGAGI come from the germline V gene. This CDR3 comprises 13 residues. V lost 8 bases to trimming and J lost 5 bases; unmatched junction nucleotides: 7. This chain's CDR3 is CASGGQGQNEQYF. In nucleotides, the CDR3 is TGTGCCAGCGGGGGACAGGGCCAGAACGAGCAGTACTTC.

The rearrangement joins TRBV6-6 to TRBJ1-1; TRBD1 aligns across 10 bases. Germline V lookup: CDR1 MNHNY, CDR2 SVGAGI (reference sequence). Trimming at V came to 11 bases and at J to 5 bases, leaving 8 bases not matched to a gene. The CDR3 is 13 residues long. CDR3 sequence: CAGDRGLDTEAFF. In DNA, the CDR3 is TGTGCCGGAGACAGGGGGCTGGATACTGAAGCTTTCTTT.

The V gene is TRBV6-1, the J gene TRBJ1-3; D gene unclear. The germline V and J ends were trimmed by 2 bases and 0 bases, with 8 bases remaining between them. The CDR3 is 15 residues long. The germline V gene has CDR1 MNHNS and CDR2 SASEGT. Here the CDR3 DNA reads TGTGCCAGCAGTGAACGGGAGAGCTCTGGAAACACCATATATTTT. It specifies CASSERESSGNTIYF.

This chain joins TRBV7-9 and TRBJ2-3; TRBD2 matches at 10 bases. Trimming at V came to 4 bases and at J to 5 bases, leaving 0 bases not matched to a gene. The CDR3 contains 13 residues. Germline lookup yields CDR1 SEHNR and CDR2 FQNEAQ (reference sequence). The CDR3 loop is CASSWTSGDTQYF. CDR3 sequence (DNA): TGTGCCAGCAGCTGGACTAGCGGAGATACGCAGTATTTT.

In its sample, this clone was seen many times. The chain uses TRBV30 and TRBJ2-6; 10 nucleotides match TRBD1. From germline, CDR1 is GTSNPN and CDR2 SVGIG (reference sequence). This CDR3 spans 17 amino acids. Trimming removed 5 bases from V and 1 base from J; junction bases left unmatched: 8. DNA of the CDR3: TGTGCCTGGTACCGGGACAGGGGCAGGTCTGGGGCCAACGTCCTGACTTTC. It encodes CAWYRDRGRSGANVLTF.

This chain joins TRBV27 and TRBJ2-5, with 8 nucleotides matching TRBD2. Germline V CDR1 and CDR2: MNHEY, SMNVEV (reference sequence). This CDR3 has 16 residues. J was trimmed by 1 base and V by 6 bases; bases with no gene match: 10. The CDR3 reads CASSGLGGRSQETQYF. The DNA for the CDR3 is TGTGCCAGCAGCGGTCTCGGCGGGAGGTCCCAAGAGACCCAGTACTTC.